This T cell receptor (beta chain) was observed in a study of cytomegalovirus exposure and HLA in healthy donors. J lost 6 bases, V lost 5 bases, and 11 bases had no gene match. The CDR3 runs 17 residues. CDR1 and CDR2 (germline): LNHDA, SQIVND (reference sequence). Produced via immunoSEQ multiplex PCR; TCRdb's table is partial and in-frame only. The table lists under 200,000 clones, about 86% of them singletons, with approximately 2.4% in the top ten. This TCR derives from a young woman in good health and CMV-seronegative. Sequencing used PBMCs. The genes are TRBV19 and TRBJ1-6, with 9 bases fitting TRBD1. The CDR3 sequence is CASSLFGPDRGNSPLHF. CDR3 nucleotides: TGTGCCAGTAGTTTATTCGGCCCGGACAGGGGTAATTCACCCCTCCACTTT.